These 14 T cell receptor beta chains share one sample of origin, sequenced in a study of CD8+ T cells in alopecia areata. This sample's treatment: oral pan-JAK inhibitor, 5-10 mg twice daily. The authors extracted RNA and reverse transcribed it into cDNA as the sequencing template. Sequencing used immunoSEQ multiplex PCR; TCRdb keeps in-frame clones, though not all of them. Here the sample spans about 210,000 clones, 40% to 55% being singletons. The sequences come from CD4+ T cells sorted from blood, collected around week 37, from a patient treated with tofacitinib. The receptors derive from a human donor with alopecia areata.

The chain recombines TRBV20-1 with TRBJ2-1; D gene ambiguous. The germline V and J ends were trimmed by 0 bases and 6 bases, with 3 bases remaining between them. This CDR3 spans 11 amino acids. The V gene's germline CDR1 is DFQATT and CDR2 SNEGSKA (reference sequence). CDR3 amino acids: CSAREFNEQFF. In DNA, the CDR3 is TGCAGTGCTAGAGAGTTCAATGAGCAGTTCTTC.

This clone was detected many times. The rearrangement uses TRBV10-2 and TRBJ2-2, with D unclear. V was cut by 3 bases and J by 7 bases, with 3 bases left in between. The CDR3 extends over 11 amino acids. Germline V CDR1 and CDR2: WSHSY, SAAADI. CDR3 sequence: CASSEGGELFF. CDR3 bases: TGCGCCAGCAGTGAAGGCGGGGAGCTGTTTTTT.

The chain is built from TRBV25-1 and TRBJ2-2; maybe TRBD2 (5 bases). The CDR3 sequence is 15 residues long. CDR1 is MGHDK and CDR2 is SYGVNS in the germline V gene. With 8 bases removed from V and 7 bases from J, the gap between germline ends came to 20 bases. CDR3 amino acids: CASAEVGSMDGELFF. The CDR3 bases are TGTGCCAGCGCTGAGGTAGGGAGTATGGACGGGGAGCTGTTTTTT.

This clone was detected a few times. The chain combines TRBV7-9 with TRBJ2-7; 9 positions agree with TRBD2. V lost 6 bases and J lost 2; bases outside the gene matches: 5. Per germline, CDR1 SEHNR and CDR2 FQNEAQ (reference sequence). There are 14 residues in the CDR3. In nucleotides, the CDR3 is TGTGCCAGCAGACCTAGCGGGGAGGCCTACGAGCAGTACTTC. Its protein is CASRPSGEAYEQYF. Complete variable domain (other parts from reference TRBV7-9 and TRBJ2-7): DTGVSQNPRHKITKRGQNVTFRCDPISEHNRLYWYRQTLGQGPEFLTYFQNEAQLEKSRLLSDRFSAERPKGSFSTLEIQRTEQGDSAMYLCASRPSGEAYEQYFGPGTRLTVT.

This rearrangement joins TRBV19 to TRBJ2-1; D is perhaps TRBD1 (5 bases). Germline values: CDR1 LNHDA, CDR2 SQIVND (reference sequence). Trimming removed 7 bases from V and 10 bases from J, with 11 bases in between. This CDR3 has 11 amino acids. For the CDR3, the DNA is TGTGCCAGTACCGCCAGGGCCGAGCAGTTCTTC. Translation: CASTARAEQFF. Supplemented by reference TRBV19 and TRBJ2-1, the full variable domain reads DGGITQSPKYLFRKEGQNVTLSCEQNLNHDAMYWYRQDPGQGLRLIYYSQIVNDFQKGDIAEGYSVSREKKESFPLTVTSAQKNPTAFYLCASTARAEQFFGPGTRLTVL.

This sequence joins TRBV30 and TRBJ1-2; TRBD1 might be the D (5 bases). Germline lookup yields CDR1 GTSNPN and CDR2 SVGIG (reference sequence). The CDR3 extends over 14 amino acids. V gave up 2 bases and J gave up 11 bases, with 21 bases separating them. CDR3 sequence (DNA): TGTGCCTGGAGTATGTATGGGGGGAGGACAAGGTACACCTTC. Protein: CAWSMYGGRTRYTF.

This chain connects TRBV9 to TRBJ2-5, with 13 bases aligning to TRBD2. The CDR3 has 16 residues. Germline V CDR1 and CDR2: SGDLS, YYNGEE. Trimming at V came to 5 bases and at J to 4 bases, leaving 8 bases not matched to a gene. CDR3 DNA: TGTGCCAGCAGTGGACTAGCGGGAGAGCGAGGAGAGACCCAGTACTTC. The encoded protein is CASSGLAGERGETQYF.

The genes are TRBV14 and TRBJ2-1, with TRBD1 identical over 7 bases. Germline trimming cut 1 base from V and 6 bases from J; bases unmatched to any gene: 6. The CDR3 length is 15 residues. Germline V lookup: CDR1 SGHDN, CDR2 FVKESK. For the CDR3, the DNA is TGTGCCAGCAGCCAAGTGAGGGGGCTGGGCAATGAGCAGTTCTTC. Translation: CASSQVRGLGNEQFF.

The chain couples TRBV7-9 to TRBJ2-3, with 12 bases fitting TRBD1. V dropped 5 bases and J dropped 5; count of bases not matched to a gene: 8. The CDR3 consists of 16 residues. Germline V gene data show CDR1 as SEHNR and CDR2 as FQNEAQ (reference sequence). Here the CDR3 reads CASSPRDRGHGDTQYF. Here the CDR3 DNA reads TGTGCCAGCAGCCCACGGGACAGGGGGCATGGAGATACGCAGTATTTT.

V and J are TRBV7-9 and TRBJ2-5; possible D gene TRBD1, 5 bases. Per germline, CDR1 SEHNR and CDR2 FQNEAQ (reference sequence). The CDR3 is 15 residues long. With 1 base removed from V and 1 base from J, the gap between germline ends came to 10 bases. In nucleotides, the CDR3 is TGTGCCAGCAGCTTAGGGCAGGGTGGCCAAGAGACCCAGTACTTC. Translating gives CASSLGQGGQETQYF.

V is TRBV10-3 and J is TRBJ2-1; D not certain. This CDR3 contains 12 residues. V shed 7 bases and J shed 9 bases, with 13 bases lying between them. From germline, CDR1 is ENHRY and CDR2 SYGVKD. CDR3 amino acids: CAIIGSGVEQFF. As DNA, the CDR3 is TGTGCCATCATAGGGTCCGGAGTTGAGCAGTTCTTC.

The CDR3 spells CASSPRLTASTDTQYF. The CDR3 DNA reads as TGTGCCAGCAGCCCACGCTTGACAGCCAGCACAGATACGCAGTATTTT. The gene calls are TRBV7-9 and TRBJ2-3, with D possibly matching TRBD1 (5 bases). CDR1 and CDR2 (germline): SEHNR, FQNEAQ (reference sequence). This CDR3 comprises 16 residues. V gave up 5 bases and J gave up 0 bases, with 15 bases separating them. The full variable domain, completed using reference TRBV7-9 and TRBJ2-3, is DTGVSQNPRHKITKRGQNVTFRCDPISEHNRLYWYRQTLGQGPEFLTYFQNEAQLEKSRLLSDRFSAERPKGSFSTLEIQRTEQGDSAMYLCASSPRLTASTDTQYFGPGTRLTVL.

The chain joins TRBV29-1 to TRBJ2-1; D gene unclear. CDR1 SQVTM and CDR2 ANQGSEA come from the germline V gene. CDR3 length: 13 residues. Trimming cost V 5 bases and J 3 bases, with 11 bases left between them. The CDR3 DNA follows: TGCAGCGTTAGGAAGGCTATCTACAATGAGCAGTTCTTC. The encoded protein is CSVRKAIYNEQFF.

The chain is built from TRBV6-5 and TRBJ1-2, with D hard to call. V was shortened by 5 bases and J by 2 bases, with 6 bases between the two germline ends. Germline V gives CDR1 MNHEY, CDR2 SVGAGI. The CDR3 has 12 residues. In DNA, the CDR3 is TGTGCCAGCAGTCGGGAAAACTATGGCTACACCTTC. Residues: CASSRENYGYTF.